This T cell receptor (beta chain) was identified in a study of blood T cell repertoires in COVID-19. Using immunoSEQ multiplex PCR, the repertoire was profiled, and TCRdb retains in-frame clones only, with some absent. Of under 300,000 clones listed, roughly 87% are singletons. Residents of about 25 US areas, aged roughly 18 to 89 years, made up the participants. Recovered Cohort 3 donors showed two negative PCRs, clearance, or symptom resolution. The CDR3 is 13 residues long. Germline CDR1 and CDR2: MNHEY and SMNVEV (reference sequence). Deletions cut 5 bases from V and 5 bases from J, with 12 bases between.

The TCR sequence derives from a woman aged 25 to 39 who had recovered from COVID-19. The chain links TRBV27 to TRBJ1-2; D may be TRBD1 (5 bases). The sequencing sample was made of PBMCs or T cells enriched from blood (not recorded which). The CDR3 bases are TGTGCCAGCAGTCACCGGGGGGTATATGGCTACACCTTC. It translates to CASSHRGVYGYTF.